This T cell receptor beta chain came from a study of cytomegalovirus exposure and HLA in healthy donors. Germline CDR1 is SNHLY and CDR2 is FYNNEI. The CDR3 sequence is 11 residues long. V gave up 4 bases and J gave up 3 bases, with 3 bases separating them. Though nominally healthy at sampling, donors likely had unrecorded immune exposures. Vbeta (60) and Jbeta (13) primers were used in the PCR. The table came from immunoSEQ multiplex PCR; TCRdb's copy has only in-frame clones and leaves some out. The sample lists over 200,000 clones; over 70% were seen once. On this clone: Its matching antigen is unknown.

Study-level results: A later look showed TCR association rates differing by HLA locus, highest for DRB1 and lowest for HLA-C. Cytomegalovirus association was listed for about 170 TCR beta chains. Immune exposure information available was restricted to CMV serostatus.

The clonotype comes from a woman in her sixties in good health and CMV-seropositive. The material sequenced was PBMCs. V gene TRBV2 combines with J gene TRBJ1-1; D not certain. CDR3 sequence (DNA): TGTGCCAGCAGTGCGGACACTGAAGCTTTCTTT. Protein product: CASSADTEAFF.